The 25 T cell receptor beta chains reported below all come from one sample, sequenced in a study of blood T cells in healthy people across ages. The use of a sample-barcoded 5' primer and a J-beta primer mix characterized a second PCR of roughly 6 to 11 cycles. TCRdb independently ran MiXCR on the 5' RACE reads; one entry per CDR3 protein. Of around 1,700,000 distinct CDR3 sequences in the sample, 28% are singletons; the top ten hold roughly 8%. The sample comprised blood. These receptors were collected from a woman aged 25-40 years in good health.

The chain carries TRBV20-1 and TRBJ1-2; 7 bases map to TRBD1. V lost 1 base and J lost 4; bases outside the gene matches: 15. The CDR3 totals 17 residues. CDR1 and CDR2 from the germline V gene are DFQATT and SNEGSKA (reference sequence). In DNA form, the CDR3 reads TGCAGTGCTAGAGGGGGGGTTAGAAGGGGGCAGGGCTATGGCTACACCTTC. Protein product: CSARGGVRRGQGYGYTF.

This clonotype was picked up many times. In nucleotides, the CDR3 is TGTGCCAGCAGTAATACAGGGTCAGGGGGCTACACCTTC. Translation: CASSNTGSGGYTF. V gene TRBV28 combines with J gene TRBJ1-2, with D possibly being TRBD1 (6 bases). This CDR3 comprises 13 residues. Germline V lookup: CDR1 MDHEN, CDR2 SYDVKM. V shed 5 bases and J shed 8 bases, with 15 bases lying between them.

This chain uses TRBV20-1 with TRBJ1-5, with a weak D call TRBD1 (5 bases). Germline values: CDR1 DFQATT, CDR2 SNEGSKA (reference sequence). The CDR3 is 14 residues long. Deletions cut 6 bases from V and 7 bases from J, with 19 bases between. The CDR3 is CSATQRGGGQPQHF. The CDR3 region has the DNA TGCAGTGCAACCCAGCGGGGTGGGGGACAGCCCCAGCATTTT.

This clonotype showed up many times. This sequence joins TRBV29-1 and TRBJ2-7; possibly TRBD1 for D (6 bases). The CDR3 totals 14 residues. CDR1 and CDR2 from the germline V gene are SQVTM and ANQGSEA. Trimming removed 1 base at V and 2 bases at J, with 12 bases between. CDR3 residues: CSVEGTDNTYEQYF. Written as DNA, the CDR3 is TGCAGCGTTGAAGGGACAGACAATACCTACGAGCAGTACTTC.

The sample holds a few counts of this clonotype. CDR3 loop: CASSLATRGGPDTQYF. The CDR3 nucleotides are TGTGCCAGCAGCTTAGCAACTAGAGGGGGCCCAGATACGCAGTATTTT. V gene TRBV11-2 combines with J gene TRBJ2-3; TRBD1 matches at 7 bases. Germline V gene data show CDR1 as SGHAT and CDR2 as FQNNGV. V shed 1 base, J shed 4 bases, and the junction held 8 bases outside the gene matches. The CDR3 sequence is 16 residues long.

This clonotype has at least ten counts. V gene TRBV6-1 combines with J gene TRBJ2-1, with 10 bases matching TRBD2. V trimming: 7 bases; J trimming: 3 bases; junction bases outside the gene matches: 3. The CDR3 spans 14 residues. Germline CDR1 and CDR2: MNHNS and SASEGT. The CDR3 DNA reads as TGTGCCAGCAACCAGCGGGGGGGCTACAATGAGCAGTTCTTC. Translating gives CASNQRGGYNEQFF.

This rearrangement joins TRBV3-1 to TRBJ2-1; D could derive from TRBD1 or TRBD2 (5 bases each). V gave up 0 bases and J gave up 5 bases, with 14 bases separating them. The CDR3 is made up of 16 amino acids. The germline gives CDR1 LGHDT, CDR2 YNNKEL (reference sequence). CDR3 residues: CASSQDGTGMNNEQFF. The CDR3, as DNA: TGTGCCAGCAGCCAAGATGGGACCGGGATGAACAATGAGCAGTTCTTC.

The chain recombines TRBV10-3 with TRBJ2-3; D is perhaps TRBD1 (6 bases). CDR1 ENHRY and CDR2 SYGVKD come from the germline V gene. Trimming stripped 6 bases from V and 1 base from J, with 23 bases between. The CDR3 extends over 18 amino acids. CDR3 in DNA: TGTGCCATCAGAAGAATTAATAACAGGGTCGGCGGCACAGATACGCAGTATTTT. Translated: CAIRRINNRVGGTDTQYF.

The rearrangement joins TRBV11-2 to TRBJ2-1; D is possibly TRBD2 (5 bases). This CDR3 comprises 13 residues. Between the trimmed V and J ends, which lost 8 bases and 8 bases, there was a span of 16 bases. Germline CDR1 reads SGHAT; CDR2 reads FQNNGV. CDR3 nucleotides: TGTGCCAGCCGGGTTGGGAGTTCGGATGAGCAGTTCTTC. Translated: CASRVGSSDEQFF.

The table lists this clonotype with a few counts. The junction departs from germline at one end; a sequencing error may be responsible. This chain links TRBV4-1 with TRBJ1-4; a possible D gene is TRBD1 (5 bases). The CDR3 is made up of 17 amino acids. Germline V gene data show CDR1 as MGHRA and CDR2 as YSYEKL. The CDR3 DNA sequence: TGCGCCAGCAGTCGATCTGACAGTGCCTCAACTAATGAAACACTGTTTTTT. Residues: CASSRSDSASTNETLFF.

The sample holds a few counts of this clonotype. V usage is TRBV20-1 and J usage is TRBJ1-4; 7 nucleotides agree with TRBD1. The CDR3 contains 14 residues. V trimming: 6 bases; J trimming: 8 bases; junction bases outside the gene matches: 12. Germline loops: CDR1 DFQATT, CDR2 SNEGSKA (reference sequence). CDR3 residues: CSAPRQGLIEKLFF. CDR3 in DNA: TGCAGTGCCCCGCGACAGGGACTGATAGAAAAACTGTTTTTT.

With regard to this clonotype: The junction and the germline gene differ at one end; a read error may be behind it. The chain carries TRBV7-8 and TRBJ2-7, with D perhaps matching TRBD2 (7 bases). CDR3 length: 19 amino acids. CDR1 and CDR2 (germline): SGHVS, FQNEAQ. CDR3 in DNA: TGTGCCGGCAGCGCCGCGAGGGACCCCAGGGGTAGCGGGCGCTACGAGCAGTACTTC. Translated: CAGSAARDPRGSGRYEQYF.

The genes are TRBV2 and TRBJ2-2; TRBD2 aligns across 11 bases. V was pared by 6 bases and J by 3 bases, with 9 bases of the junction left unmatched. Germline-derived CDR1 and CDR2 are SNHLY and FYNNEI. CDR3 size: 17 residues. This CDR3 is CASRPGIAGGDTGELFF. The DNA for the CDR3 is TGTGCCAGCAGACCGGGGATAGCGGGAGGGGACACCGGGGAGCTGTTTTTT.

This clonotype was recorded many times. The chain combines TRBV29-1 with TRBJ2-4; TRBD2 matches at 9 bases. After removal of 4 bases from V and 1 base from J, the junction contained 11 bases not matched to a gene. Germline V gene lookup returns CDR1 SQVTM and CDR2 ANQGSEA. This CDR3 is built from 17 residues. The CDR3 is CSVVKIAGALAKNIQYF. CDR3 DNA sequence: TGCAGCGTTGTCAAAATAGCGGGGGCTCTTGCCAAAAACATTCAGTACTTC.

This clonotype was recorded a few times. The junction departs from germline at one end; a sequencing error may be responsible. The rearrangement links TRBV29-1 to TRBJ2-2; 9 bases are a match to TRBD1. CDR3 length equals 15 residues. The germline CDR1 and CDR2 sequences are SQVTM and ANQGSEA. The CDR3 loop is CSVRTGALNTGERFF. CDR3 in DNA: TGCAGCGTGCGGACAGGGGCCTTGAACACCGGGGAGCGGTTTTTT.

About this clonotype: Compared with germline, one end of the junction differs, possibly owing to a read error. The chain combines TRBV18 with TRBJ2-1; the D gene is possibly TRBD1 (6 bases). This CDR3 comprises 16 residues. Germline V gene lookup returns CDR1 KGHSH and CDR2 LQKENI. The chain's CDR3 is CASSSKGELSYNEQFF. The CDR3 nucleotides are TGTGCCAGCTCCTCGAAGGGGGAGCTTTCCTACAATGAACAGTTCTTC.

A single count supports this clonotype. It may be a read error: a sequence one base away is much more abundant. V and J are TRBV15 and TRBJ2-1; 9 positions agree with TRBD2. The J call may be faulty, since TRBJ2-7 better matches the DNA end. Germline V CDR1 and CDR2: LNHNV, YYDKDF (reference sequence). The CDR3 loop spans 16 amino acids. Here the CDR3 DNA reads TGTGCCACCAGCAGTACCGGGACTAGCCCCTACAATGAGCAGTACTTC. It specifies CATSSTGTSPYNEQYF.

This chain links TRBV4-3 with TRBJ2-1; 12 bases agree with TRBD1. V was pared by 4 bases and J by 2 bases, with 9 bases of the junction left unmatched. The V gene's germline CDR1 is LGHNA and CDR2 YSLEER. There are 18 residues in the CDR3. CDR3 nucleotides: TGCGCCAGCAGCCTGGGACAGGGGGCCTCCTACGCCTACAATGAGCAGTTCTTC. It encodes CASSLGQGASYAYNEQFF.

This clonotype was seen only once. V usage is TRBV6-2 or TRBV6-3 and J usage is TRBJ2-2, with D perhaps TRBD2 (5 bases). Germline loops: CDR1 MNHEY, CDR2 SVGEGT. The CDR3 totals 17 residues. V was cut by 1 base and J by 5 bases, with 17 bases left in between. DNA for the CDR3: TGTGCCAGCAGTTACTGGGTTGGTGGACGGAGGACCGGGGAGCTGTTTTTT. Protein sequence: CASSYWVGGRRTGELFF.

As concerns this clonotype: One junction end disagrees with the germline gene, perhaps due to a read error. The chain is built from TRBV10-3 and TRBJ1-5; 7 bases match TRBD1. Germline values: CDR1 ENHRY, CDR2 SYGVKD. CDR3 length equals 14 residues. The CDR3 loop is CDISPGTAYQPQHF. CDR3 in DNA: TGTGACATCAGTCCAGGGACAGCATATCAGCCCCAGCATTTT.

This clonotype was detected many times. The gene calls are TRBV24-1 and TRBJ1-5; D is possibly TRBD1 (5 bases). CDR3 size: 16 residues. The V gene lost 0 bases and the J gene lost 7 bases, with 15 bases spanning the gap. Germline V gene data show CDR1 as KGHDR and CDR2 as SFDVKD. The CDR3 sequence: CATSDLGGEAAQPQHF. As DNA, the CDR3 is TGTGCCACCAGTGATTTGGGGGGGGAAGCGGCACAGCCCCAGCATTTT.

This clonotype has ten or more counts. This chain links TRBV20-1 with TRBJ2-1; 11 bases align to TRBD2. This CDR3 is 20 amino acids long. Germline loops: CDR1 DFQATT, CDR2 SNEGSKA (reference sequence). V was clipped by 3 bases and J by 1 base; unmatched bases: 17. CDR3 coding DNA: TGCAGTGCTAGTCACCCCGGGACTAGCGGCCAGACGGCGTCCTACAATGAGCAGTTCTTC. Translating it yields CSASHPGTSGQTASYNEQFF.

The CDR3 DNA reads TGTGCCATCAGTGGGGGACAGGAATACGAGCAGTACTTC. Translating gives CAISGGQEYEQYF. V gene TRBV10-3 combines with J gene TRBJ2-7, with 8 bases matching TRBD1. Trimming took 4 bases from V and 4 from J; bases not matched to a gene: 3. The CDR3 has 13 residues. The V gene's germline CDR1 is ENHRY and CDR2 SYGVKD.

This clonotype has at least ten counts. The genes are TRBV20-1 and TRBJ2-4; weak D call: TRBD2 (6 bases). V was pared by 0 bases and J by 0 bases, with 9 bases between. Germline CDR1 and CDR2: DFQATT and SNEGSKA (reference sequence). The CDR3 totals 15 residues. The CDR3: CSARDRGTAKNIQYF. The DNA for the CDR3 is TGCAGTGCTAGAGACCGGGGGACAGCCAAAAACATTCAGTACTTC.

This rearrangement joins TRBV20-1 to TRBJ2-1; 8 bases align to TRBD2. The CDR3 is 15 amino acids. CDR1 is DFQATT, CDR2 SNEGSKA, per germline (reference sequence). The junction had 6 bases not matched to a gene; V was cut back by 0 bases and J by 5 bases. Here the CDR3 DNA reads TGCAGTGCTAGAGATGGGGGACTAGTCAACAATGAGCAGTTCTTC. This sequence encodes CSARDGGLVNNEQFF.